Below are 3 T cell receptor beta chains sequenced from a single sample in a study of CD8 T cells in ankylosing spondylitis. TCRdb reanalysed the 5' RACE reads using MiXCR and keeps one entry per CDR3 protein. Among some 250,000 distinct CDR3 sequences listed, roughly 8.6% were seen once. Sequenced sample: blood, either unsorted or a sorted T cell fraction (not recorded which). The receptor source for this set is a male donor with ankylosing spondylitis or in good health (not recorded which).

Many counts were recorded for this clonotype. The J gene is TRBJ1-6, the V gene TRBV5-1; TRBD1 matches 9 bases. Trimming removed 4 bases from V and 7 bases from J; junction bases left unmatched: 6. Germline V gene data show CDR1 as SGHRS and CDR2 as YFSETQ. The CDR3 sequence is 15 residues long. CDR3 protein: CASSATGGSNSPLHF. The CDR3 region has the DNA TGCGCCAGCAGCGCTACAGGGGGCTCCAATTCACCCCTCCACTTT.

This clonotype was recorded many times. The CDR3 sequence is CASSYRPEGNYGYTF. In DNA form, the CDR3 reads TGCGCCAGCAGCTACAGGCCTGAGGGGAACTATGGCTACACCTTC. This sequence joins TRBV5-1 and TRBJ1-2; D possibly corresponds to TRBD1 (5 bases). Per germline, CDR1 SGHRS and CDR2 YFSETQ. V shed 3 bases and J shed 2 bases, with 14 bases lying between them. This CDR3 is 15 amino acids long.

The sample holds a few counts of this clonotype. The chain is built from TRBV12-3 or TRBV12-4 and TRBJ1-5; D not resolved. The CDR3 has 12 amino acids. The ends were cut back, 3 bases at V and 3 bases at J, with 3 bases in the middle. The CDR3 nucleotides read TGTGCCAGCAGTTTCTCCAATCAGCCCCAGCATTTT. It encodes CASSFSNQPQHF.